The 4 T cell receptor beta chains given below trace back to one sample, sequenced in a study of blood T cell repertoires in COVID-19. Data came from immunoSEQ multiplex PCR; TCRdb stores just in-frame clones and leaves some out. Of about 39,000 clones detected, around 84% appear once; the ten largest clones hold roughly three fifths. The sequenced material came from peripheral blood. The receptors shown here come from a man aged 70-80 years with acute or convalescent COVID-19.

DNA for the CDR3: TGTGCCAGAAGAGCGGGAGAAGAGCAGTTCTTC. Translated: CARRAGEEQFF. The chain uses TRBV19 and TRBJ2-1; the match to TRBD2 covers 8 bases. Losses at the gene ends were 9 bases for V and 10 bases for J; bases not matched to a gene: 5. The CDR3 is 11 residues long. The germline V gene has CDR1 LNHDA and CDR2 SQIVND (reference sequence).

V and J are TRBV7-6 and TRBJ2-1; TRBD2 aligns across 8 bases. Trimming removed 3 bases from V and 12 bases from J; junction bases left unmatched: 16. This CDR3 has 16 amino acids. Per the germline V gene, CDR1 is SGHVS and CDR2 is FNYEAQ. The CDR3 coding sequence is TGTGCCAGCAGCTTTTCGCATAGCGGGGCCATAACAGCGCAGTTCTTC. Translation: CASSFSHSGAITAQFF. Using reference TRBV7-6 and TRBJ2-1 for the parts outside the CDR3, the full variable domain is GAGVSQSPRYKVTKRGQDVALRCDPISGHVSLYWYRQALGQGPEFLTYFNYEAQQDKSGLPNDRFSAERPEGSISTLTIQRTEQRDSAMYRCASSFSHSGAITAQFFGPGTRLTVL.

The rearrangement joins TRBV30 to TRBJ2-4; the D gene is possibly TRBD2 (5 bases). The CDR3 spans 12 residues. In germline, CDR1 is GTSNPN, CDR2 SVGIG (reference sequence). Trimming removed 4 bases from V and 8 bases from J, with 12 bases in between. The CDR3 DNA reads TGTGCCTGGATAGAGGGCGCGGACATTCAGTACTTC. It codes for CAWIEGADIQYF.

The chain links TRBV5-6 to TRBJ2-7, with 14 bases fitting TRBD2. CDR1 and CDR2 (germline): SGHDT, YYEEEE. V shed 4 bases, J shed 13 bases, and the junction held 10 bases outside the gene matches. This CDR3 is 14 amino acids long. CDR3 residues: CASSPGLAGESEYF. As DNA, the CDR3 is TGTGCCAGCAGCCCGGGACTAGCGGGAGAAAGTGAATACTTC.